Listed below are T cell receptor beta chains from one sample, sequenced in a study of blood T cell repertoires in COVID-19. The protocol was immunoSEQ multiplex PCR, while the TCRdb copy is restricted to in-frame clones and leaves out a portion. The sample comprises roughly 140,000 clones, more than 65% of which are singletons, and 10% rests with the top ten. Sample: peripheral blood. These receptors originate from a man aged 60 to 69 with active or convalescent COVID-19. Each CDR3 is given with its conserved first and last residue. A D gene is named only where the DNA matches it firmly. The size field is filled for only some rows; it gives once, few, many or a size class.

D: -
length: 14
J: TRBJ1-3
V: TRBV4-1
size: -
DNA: TGCGCCAGCAGCCAAGACAGGGCTGGAAACACCATATATTTT
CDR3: CASSQDRAGNTIYF

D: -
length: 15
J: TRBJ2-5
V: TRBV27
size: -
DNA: TGTGCCAGCAGTGGGAAGGGACTGGGAACAGAGACCCAGTACTTC
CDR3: CASSGKGLGTETQYF

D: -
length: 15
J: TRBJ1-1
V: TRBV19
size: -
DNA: TGTGCCAGTAGTTCCCCGGACAAGGGGGTCACTGAAGCTTTCTTT
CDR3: CASSSPDKGVTEAFF

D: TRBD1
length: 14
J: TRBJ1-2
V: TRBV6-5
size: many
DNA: TGTGCCAGCAGTTACTCGAGACAGGGGAATGGCTACACCTTC
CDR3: CASSYSRQGNGYTF

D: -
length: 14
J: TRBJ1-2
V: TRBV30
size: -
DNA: TGTGCCTGGAGTGTACGATGGAGGGATCCTGGCTACACCTTC
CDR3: CAWSVRWRDPGYTF

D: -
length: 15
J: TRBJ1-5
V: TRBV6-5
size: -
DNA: TGTGCCAGCAGTCCTTTGAGGGCTGGAGATCAGCCCCAGCATTTT
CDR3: CASSPLRAGDQPQHF

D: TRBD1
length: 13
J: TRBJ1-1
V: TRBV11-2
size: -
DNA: TGTGCCAGCACCATAAGACAGGGTAGAGAAGCTTTCTTT
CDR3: CASTIRQGREAFF

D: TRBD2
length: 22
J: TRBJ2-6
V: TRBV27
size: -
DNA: TGTGCCAGCACCTTCCGAGGACTAGCGGGAGGCCCTTCAAGCTCTGGGGCCAACGTCCTGACTTTC
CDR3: CASTFRGLAGGPSSSGANVLTF

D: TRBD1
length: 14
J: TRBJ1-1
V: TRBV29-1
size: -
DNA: TGCAGCGTTCGGACAGGGGAAGCGAACACTGAAGCTTTCTTT
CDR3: CSVRTGEANTEAFF

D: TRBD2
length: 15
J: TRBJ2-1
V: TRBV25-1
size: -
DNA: TGTGCCAGCAGCCCTATAGCGGGCTCCCGGGGGGAGCAGTTCTTC
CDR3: CASSPIAGSRGEQFF

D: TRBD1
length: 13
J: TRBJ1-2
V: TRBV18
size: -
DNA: TGTGCCAGCTCCCTACAGGGGAACTATGGCTACACCTTC
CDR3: CASSLQGNYGYTF

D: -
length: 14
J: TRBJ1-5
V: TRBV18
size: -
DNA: TGTGCCAGCTCAGGTGCAGGGGGCAATCAGCCCCAGCATTTT
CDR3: CASSGAGGNQPQHF

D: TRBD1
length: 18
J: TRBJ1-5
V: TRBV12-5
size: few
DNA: TGTGCTAGTGGTTTGGCCATATGGGACAGGGGAACCGTTCAGCCCCAGCATTTT
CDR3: CASGLAIWDRGTVQPQHF

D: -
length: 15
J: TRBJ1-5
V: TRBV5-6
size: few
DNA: TGTGCCAGCAGCTTGGGTCGGAGTTTGGATCAGCCCCAGCATTTT
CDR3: CASSLGRSLDQPQHF

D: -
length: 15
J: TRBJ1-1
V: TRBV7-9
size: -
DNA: TGTGCCAGCAGCGCCCCCGAGGGGGGGGGCACTGAAGCTTTCTTT
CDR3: CASSAPEGGGTEAFF

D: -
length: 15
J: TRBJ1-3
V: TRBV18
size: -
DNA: TGTGCCAGCTCACCGAGCAAGGGGGCTGGAAACACCATATATTTT
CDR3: CASSPSKGAGNTIYF

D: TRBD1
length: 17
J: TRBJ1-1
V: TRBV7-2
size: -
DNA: TGTGCCAGCAGCTTCCTCAGGGGGCCTGGAAGAGAAATTGAAGCTTTCTTT
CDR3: CASSFLRGPGREIEAFF